The entry below gives a single TCR beta chain sequence along with its context. Antigen: not known. This specimen comes from a study of T cells in tuberculosis. Across the whole study: IGRA-negative adolescents, IGRA-positive adolescents with latent tuberculosis and adults with active tuberculosis formed this South African cohort.

This CDR3 has 19 residues. Unmatched junction bases numbered 19, after V lost 5 bases and J lost 3 bases. Germline CDR1 is SGHDT and CDR2 is YYEEEE. Generated by immunoSEQ multiplex PCR, the TCRdb table keeps only in-frame clones and is missing some. The data hold under 40,000 clones, with 94% observed a single time. General study findings and limits: Active tuberculosis alpha repertoires lay closer to GMM-specific TCRs than controls'.

Sample time point: new active TB diagnosis, blood taken before or within 7 days of starting treatment. This chain links TRBV5-6 with TRBJ2-7, with 11 bases that match TRBD1. This clonotype originated in an adult with tuberculosis. Sequencing used PBMCs, obtained at tuberculosis diagnosis. CDR3 sequence reads: CASRLSGQGARISGYEQYF. CDR3 sequence (DNA): TGTGCCAGCAGACTTAGCGGACAGGGGGCAAGGATTTCCGGCTACGAGCAGTACTTC.